A selection of T cell receptor beta chains follows, all from one sample in a study of blood T cell repertoires in COVID-19. Clones were read by immunoSEQ multiplex PCR, and TCRdb kept only the in-frame ones, dropping some. This sample has hundreds of thousands of clones; around 86% occur once, and the top ten carry more than 5%. The sequencing input was peripheral blood. The receptors were gathered from a woman aged 45-65 years with COVID-19, enrolled during active disease. The CDR3 runs from the conserved cysteine through the conserved F or W. The D gene is left open where the match is weak. The size field is filled for only some rows; it gives once, few, many or a size class.

TRBV27,NA,TRBJ1-1,NA,TGTGCCAGCAGTTTAAATGCCGGTTACACTGAAGCTTTCTTT,CASSLNAGYTEAFF
TRBV7-9,NA,TRBJ1-1,TRBD1,TGTGCCAGCAGCTTAGGACAGGGAAACACTGAAGCTTTCTTT,CASSLGQGNTEAFF
TRBV18,NA,TRBJ2-7,NA,TGTGCCAGCTCATTCCTACAGGGCTCCGAGCAGTACTTC,CASSFLQGSEQYF
TRBV9,once,TRBJ2-1,NA,TGTGCCAGCAGCGTAGAACTTCCCTACAATGAGCAGTTCTTC,CASSVELPYNEQFF
TRBV9,NA,TRBJ2-7,NA,TGTGCCAGCAGCGTAGATGCGGGACGTACTACAGAGCAGTACTTC,CASSVDAGRTTEQYF
TRBV25-1,NA,TRBJ1-6,NA,TGTGCCAGCAGTGCCTTCCAGACAGGTTATTCACCCCTCCACTTT,CASSAFQTGYSPLHF
TRBV9,NA,TRBJ1-1,NA,TGTGCCAGCAGCCCCAATAGCAGGGCGAACACTGAAGCTTTCTTT,CASSPNSRANTEAFF
TRBV11-2,NA,TRBJ2-7,TRBD1,TGTGCCAGCAGCTTAGCTGGGACAGGGGGCCGCGAGCAGTACTTC,CASSLAGTGGREQYF
TRBV2,NA,TRBJ1-1,TRBD1,TGTGCCAGCAGTGAAACAGGGGCGAGGACTGAAGCTTTCTTT,CASSETGARTEAFF
TRBV5-1,NA,TRBJ1-1,NA,TGCGCCAGCAGCTCGGGACAATGGGACACTGAAGCTTTCTTT,CASSSGQWDTEAFF
TRBV14,NA,TRBJ1-1,NA,TGTGCCAGCAGCCTATATTCTGGACAGATAAACACTGAAGCTTTCTTT,CASSLYSGQINTEAFF
TRBV4-1,NA,TRBJ2-1,NA,TGCGCCAGCAGCCAACGTAGGGAGAGGACCTACAATGAGCAGTTCTTC,CASSQRRERTYNEQFF
TRBV7-9,NA,TRBJ2-3,NA,TGTGCCAGCAGCGCCCAGGGGAACCACGGTGGAGATACGCAGTATTTT,CASSAQGNHGGDTQYF
TRBV20-1,NA,TRBJ2-7,NA,TGCAGTGCTAGTGGGCCCAACTACGAGCAGTACTTC,CSASGPNYEQYF
TRBV30,NA,TRBJ1-6,NA,TGTGCCTGGAGTGTATTCCCGGGTTATAATTCACCCCTCCACTTT,CAWSVFPGYNSPLHF
TRBV10-3,NA,TRBJ1-2,TRBD1,TGTGCCATCAGTATACGGGACAGGGTAGACTATGGCTACACCTTC,CAISIRDRVDYGYTF
TRBV5-6,NA,TRBJ2-7,TRBD2,TGTGCCAGCAGACGCTTGACTAGCGGGATCGGGGGCGCCTACGAGCAGTACTTC,CASRRLTSGIGGAYEQYF
TRBV6-6,few,TRBJ1-4,TRBD1,TGTGCCAGCAGTTCAGGACAGGGCGGAAAACTGTTTTTT,CASSSGQGGKLFF
TRBV15,NA,TRBJ1-1,NA,TGTGCCACCAGCAGAGCTGGGGGCTATGCTTTCTTT,CATSRAGGYAFF
TRBV18,once,TRBJ2-5,TRBD1,TGTGCCAGCTCATATACCGGGACAGAAGAGACCCAGTACTTC,CASSYTGTEETQYF
TRBV3-1/TRBV3-2,NA,TRBJ1-4,NA,TGTGCCAGCAGCACCAGGGCAACTAATGAAAAACTGTTTTTT,CASSTRATNEKLFF
TRBV19,NA,TRBJ1-1,NA,TGTGCCAGTGAGGGTCGCCAGAAGAACACTGAAGCTTTCTTT,CASEGRQKNTEAFF
TRBV27,NA,TRBJ2-2,NA,TGTGCCAGCAGTTTAATCCAGAACACCGGGGAGCTGTTTTTT,CASSLIQNTGELFF
TRBV30,NA,TRBJ2-7,TRBD1,TGTGCCTGGAAGGGGGCAGGGCCCTCCTACGAGCAGTACTTC,CAWKGAGPSYEQYF
TRBV7-9,NA,TRBJ1-2,TRBD1,TGTGCCAGCAGTTTAGGACAGGGACCAGTCGGGGTTGACTATGGCTACACCTTC,CASSLGQGPVGVDYGYTF
TRBV14,NA,TRBJ2-7,TRBD1,TGTGCCAGCAACTTGGGACAGGGAAAGGGATACGAGCAGTACTTC,CASNLGQGKGYEQYF
TRBV7-9,once,TRBJ2-6,TRBD1,TGTGCCAGCAGCTTCCTCTCCGGGACAGGGATATCTGGGGCCAACGTCCTGACTTTC,CASSFLSGTGISGANVLTF
TRBV20-1,NA,TRBJ2-3,NA,TGCAGTGCGGCTCGTGTAGATACGCAGTATTTT,CSAARVDTQYF
TRBV27,once,TRBJ1-2,NA,TGTGCCAGCAGTTTATGGTCAGGGAACCACTATGGCTACACCTTC,CASSLWSGNHYGYTF
TRBV5-1,NA,TRBJ2-4,NA,TGCGCCAGCAGCTTGGGACACCAACTAGCCAAAAACATTCAGTACTTC,CASSLGHQLAKNIQYF
TRBV4-1,NA,TRBJ1-5,NA,TGCGCCAGCAGCCAACCCGACAGATTCAATCAGCCCCAGCATTTT,CASSQPDRFNQPQHF
TRBV7-9,NA,TRBJ2-1,NA,TGTGCCAGCATGGAGGCCGGATACAATGAGCAGTTCTTC,CASMEAGYNEQFF
TRBV11-3,NA,TRBJ2-3,NA,TGTGCCAGCAGCTTCACCGGGGGTAGCCCAGATACGCAGTATTTT,CASSFTGGSPDTQYF
TRBV10-1,NA,TRBJ1-2,TRBD1,TGCGCCAGCAGTGAGTCCGGGACAGCCTATGGCTACACCTTC,CASSESGTAYGYTF